Below are 2 T cell receptor beta chains sequenced from a single sample in a study of blood T cell repertoires in COVID-19. Sequencing was performed with immunoSEQ multiplex PCR; in TCRdb, only in-frame clones are kept and a portion is missing. The sample lists 270,000 or so clones, around 88% occurring once. Input material: peripheral blood. These receptors all stem from a man aged 40-49 years with acute or convalescent COVID-19.

The genes are TRBV7-6 and TRBJ2-7, with D possibly TRBD1 on 5 matching bases. This CDR3 spans 13 amino acids. Germline V CDR1 and CDR2: SGHVS, FNYEAQ. V lost 5 bases, J lost 1 base, and 9 bases lay in between. In nucleotides, the CDR3 is TGTGCCAGCAGCCCAAGACAGTCCTACGAGCAGTACTTC. As protein: CASSPRQSYEQYF.

The rearrangement uses TRBV11-2 and TRBJ1-1; 7 nucleotides agree with TRBD1. CDR1 SGHAT and CDR2 FQNNGV come from the germline V gene. The CDR3 has 13 amino acids. Trimming removed 1 base from V and 4 bases from J; junction bases left unmatched: 0. CDR3 sequence (DNA): TGTGCCAGCAGCTTAGGACAGGGCACTGAAGCTTTCTTT. Its translation is CASSLGQGTEAFF. Full variable domain (remainder filled in from reference TRBV11-2 and TRBJ1-1): EAGVAQSPRYKIIEKRQSVAFWCNPISGHATLYWYQQILGQGPKLLIQFQNNGVVDDSQLPKDRFSAERLKGVDSTLKIQPAKLEDSAVYLCASSLGQGTEAFFGQGTRLTVV.